This TCR beta chain was sequenced during a study of cytomegalovirus exposure and HLA in healthy donors. General observations from the study: A later analysis showed HLA-associated TCR beta chains outstripping equally common others in clonal expansion. The study dropped some indistinguishable V segments, TRBV6-2 and TRBV6-3 among them.

The CDR3 extends over 14 amino acids. V trimming: 7 bases; J trimming: 3 bases; junction bases outside the gene matches: 8. Germline loops: CDR1 SEHNR, CDR2 FQNEAQ (reference sequence). The primer mix had 60 Vbeta and 13 Jbeta primers. Sequenced by immunoSEQ multiplex PCR; TCRdb stores in-frame clones only, minus some. The sample has 150,000 to 200,000 clones, around 76% seen once. Worth noting for this clone: Its specificity is unknown.

V and J are TRBV7-9 and TRBJ1-1, with 7 bases aligning to TRBD1. The sample taken for sequencing was PBMCs. The origin of this receptor is a man aged 35-49 years in good health and CMV-seronegative. The CDR3 region has the DNA TGTGCCAGCATCCCTACCAGGGGGGACACTGAAGCTTTCTTT. Amino acids: CASIPTRGDTEAFF.